This T cell receptor beta chain stems from a study of cytomegalovirus exposure and HLA in healthy donors. This clone was picked up one time. Its antigen remains unidentified. General observations from the study: Researchers counted around 180 TCR beta chains as cytomegalovirus-associated.

Trimming stripped 7 bases from V and 0 bases from J, with 13 bases between. The CDR3 loop spans 14 amino acids. CDR1 GTSNPN and CDR2 SVGIG come from the germline V gene (reference sequence). From the roughly 110-subject validation cohort, which was separate from the approximately 700-subject first cohort, the donors were drawn. Sequencing used immunoSEQ multiplex PCR; TCRdb keeps in-frame clones, though not all of them. The table shows tens of thousands of clones, with around 90% occurring only once. The receptor's source is a man under 40 in good health and CMV-seronegative. The chain links TRBV30 to TRBJ1-3, with D unresolved. Input material: PBMCs. The chain's CDR3 is CALQSILSGNTIYF. The CDR3 nucleotides are TGTGCCTTACAGTCCATTCTCTCTGGAAACACCATATATTTT.